Following are 6 T cell receptor beta chains from one sample sequenced in a study of blood T cell repertoires in COVID-19. Produced via immunoSEQ multiplex PCR; TCRdb's table is partial and in-frame only. The sample lists 200,000 to 250,000 clones; 75% to 85% were seen once. What was sequenced was peripheral blood. The receptor set was obtained from a woman between 70 and 85 years old with COVID-19, enrolled during active disease.

V and J are TRBV5-8 and TRBJ1-4, with a weak D call TRBD1 (6 bases). Trimming stripped 4 bases from V and 0 bases from J, with 13 bases between. The CDR3 covers 16 residues. The V gene's germline CDR1 is SGHTS and CDR2 YDEGEE. The CDR3 DNA follows: TGTGCCAGCAGCCCCGGACAGTTCGCAACTAATGAAAAACTGTTTTTT. Translation: CASSPGQFATNEKLFF. Variable domain in full (rest from reference TRBV5-8 and TRBJ1-4): EAGVTQSPTHLIKTRGQQATLRCSPISGHTSVYWYQQALGLGLQFLLWYDEGEERNRGNFPPRFSGRQFPNYSSELNVNALELEDSALYLCASSPGQFATNEKLFFGSGTQLSVL.

A few counts support this clone. The V call is TRBV19, the J call TRBJ1-4; the D is unclear. The CDR3 covers 16 residues. The germline CDR1 and CDR2 sequences are LNHDA and SQIVND (reference sequence). Trimming stripped 6 bases from V and 3 bases from J, with 17 bases between. CDR3 residues: CASSPIEVWANEKLFF. The DNA of the CDR3 is TGTGCCAGTAGCCCAATCGAGGTCTGGGCTAATGAAAAACTGTTTTTT.

V and J are TRBV3-1 (or the pseudogene TRBV3-2) and TRBJ1-5, with unresolved D. CDR1 is LGHDT and CDR2 is YNNKEL in the germline V gene (reference sequence). The CDR3 is 15 residues long. V lost 1 base and J 5 bases, leaving 12 bases between the germline ends. CDR3 protein: CASSQGTGGHQPQHF. DNA for the CDR3: TGTGCCAGCAGCCAAGGAACGGGAGGGCATCAGCCCCAGCATTTT.

The V and J genes are TRBV5-1 and TRBJ2-7; 7 nucleotides match TRBD2. The CDR3 contains 14 residues. V dropped 1 base and J dropped 0; count of bases not matched to a gene: 1. Germline loops: CDR1 SGHRS, CDR2 YFSETQ. The CDR3 spells CASSLRTSSYEQYF. For the CDR3, the DNA is TGCGCCAGCAGCTTGAGGACTAGCTCCTACGAGCAGTACTTC.

This chain uses TRBV5-1 with TRBJ1-1, with TRBD1 identical over 9 bases. V gave up 1 base and J gave up 6 bases; unmatched junction bases: 1. CDR3 size: 13 residues. Germline V gene sequence: CDR1 SGHRS, CDR2 YFSETQ. CDR3: CASSLRTGAEAFF. The CDR3 DNA is TGCGCCAGCAGCTTGCGGACAGGGGCTGAAGCTTTCTTT.

There are a few counts of this clone. The chain couples TRBV12-3 or TRBV12-4 to TRBJ2-5; TRBD1 is a possible D gene (5 bases). CDR3 length: 12 residues. The ends were cut back, 5 bases at V and 3 bases at J, with 7 bases in the middle. CDR3 sequence: CASSRGKETQYF. The CDR3 bases are TGTGCCAGCAGTAGGGGAAAAGAGACCCAGTACTTC.